Below, 8 T cell receptor beta chains from the same sample are listed, as sequenced in a study of cytomegalovirus exposure and HLA in healthy donors (dated by TCRdb to about 2017). Preparation of the library involved the immunoSEQ multiplex PCR assay. A mixture of 60 forward primers for TCR Vbeta segments and 13 reverse primers for TCR Jbeta segments was used in the multiplex PCR. TCRdb obtained this table from immuneACCESS and retained in-frame rearrangements with V and J assigned. These tables miss some clones; where compared with another copy, unresolved V genes account for less than half of the shortfall, and the remainder is unexplained. The sample table lists under 150,000 clones, 73% of them with a count of one. Jointly, the top ten make up approximately 15% of the sample. Source material: PBMCs. The receptors were gathered from a human donor in good health.

This chain connects TRBV7-8 to TRBJ2-2; 7 nucleotides align to TRBD2. Germline V gene data show CDR1 as SGHVS and CDR2 as FQNEAQ. V dropped 6 bases and J dropped 2; count of bases not matched to a gene: 12. The CDR3 spans 17 residues. CDR3 nucleotide sequence: TGTGCCAGCAGACATTCCCGGGACTACGACAACACCGGGGAGCTGTTTTTT. Amino acids: CASRHSRDYDNTGELFF.

The CDR3: CASSHKGQGFEKLFF. Written as DNA, the CDR3 is TGTGCCAGCAGCCATAAAGGGCAGGGTTTTGAAAAACTGTTTTTT. The rearrangement uses TRBV5-4 and TRBJ1-4; weak D call: TRBD1 (5 bases). CDR1 and CDR2 (germline): SGHNT, YYREEE (reference sequence). The CDR3 covers 15 residues. V lost 4 bases to trimming and J lost 7 bases, with 17 bases between them.

In its sample, this clone was seen a few times. CDR3 nucleotide sequence: TGTGCCATCAGGGGGACTAGCGGGGACCAAGAGACCCAGTACTTC. Translated: CAIRGTSGDQETQYF. The chain carries TRBV10-3 and TRBJ2-5, with 13 bases identical to TRBD2. The CDR3 spans 15 residues. The junction had 1 base not matched to a gene; V was cut back by 6 bases and J by 0 bases. The germline gives CDR1 ENHRY, CDR2 SYGVKD.

This clone was detected a few times. This rearrangement joins TRBV5-5 to TRBJ2-1; D may be TRBD1 (6 bases). Germline CDR1 and CDR2: SGHKS and YYEKEE (reference sequence). Trimming stripped 3 bases from V and 4 bases from J, with 14 bases between. The CDR3 sequence is 15 residues long. This chain's CDR3 is CASSSQGVTYNEQFF. The CDR3 region has the DNA TGTGCCAGCAGCTCACAGGGTGTTACGTACAATGAGCAGTTCTTC.

V is TRBV7-3 and J is TRBJ2-1, with D hard to call. CDR3 length: 16 residues. V was cut by 2 bases and J by 6 bases, with 17 bases left in between. Germline assignment: CDR1 SGHTA and CDR2 FQGTGA. This CDR3 is CASSLEPTPRSNEQFF. For the CDR3, the DNA is TGTGCCAGCAGCTTAGAGCCAACCCCTCGCTCCAATGAGCAGTTCTTC.

The V gene is TRBV9, the J gene TRBJ2-2, with 9 bases identical to TRBD1. CDR3 length: 14 residues. Germline assignment: CDR1 SGDLS and CDR2 YYNGEE. Unmatched junction bases numbered 3, after V lost 3 bases and J lost 6 bases. The CDR3 protein is CASSEGTGPGELFF. The CDR3, as DNA: TGTGCCAGCAGCGAGGGGACAGGGCCCGGGGAGCTGTTTTTT.

J is TRBJ1-2 and V is TRBV6-5, with unresolved D. Germline lookup yields CDR1 MNHEY and CDR2 SVGAGI. The CDR3 has 13 residues. The V and J ends lost 5 bases and 8 bases respectively, with 15 bases between them. CDR3 protein: CASSEVEVAGYTF. Here the CDR3 DNA reads TGTGCCAGCAGTGAAGTTGAAGTCGCGGGCTACACCTTC.

This clone has just one count. A junction end diverges from the germline sequence, so it may reflect a read error. The CDR3 DNA is TGTTCCAGCAGCTTAGGACTAGCGGCATCCCCCTACGAGCAGTACTTC. This encodes CSSSLGLAASPYEQYF. The chain carries TRBV7-9 and TRBJ2-7; 10 bases are a match to TRBD2. The CDR3 consists of 16 residues. Germline V lookup: CDR1 SEHNR, CDR2 FQNEAQ (reference sequence).